The 32 T cell receptor beta chains reported below all come from one sample, sequenced in a study of blood T cell repertoires in COVID-19. Generated by immunoSEQ multiplex PCR, the TCRdb table keeps only in-frame clones and is missing some. Of a few hundred thousand clones in the sample, about 91% were seen once. Sequences were obtained from peripheral blood. The receptors were sampled from a woman aged 25 to 39 who had recovered from COVID-19.

This chain joins TRBV19 and TRBJ1-3; D might be TRBD1 (5 bases). Trimming removed 7 bases from V and 2 bases from J, with 15 bases in between. CDR3 length: 15 amino acids. The germline gives CDR1 LNHDA, CDR2 SQIVND (reference sequence). The CDR3 spells CASTKGQVTGNTIYF. The DNA of the CDR3 is TGTGCCAGTACCAAGGGGCAGGTAACTGGAAACACCATATATTTT.

The CDR3 region is CASSLGIETEAFF. In nucleotides, the CDR3 is TGCGCCAGCAGCTTGGGCATAGAGACTGAAGCTTTCTTT. The V gene is TRBV5-1, the J gene TRBJ1-1; no firm D call. Trimming took off 0 bases at V and 5 bases at J, with 8 bases between the two ends. Per germline, CDR1 SGHRS and CDR2 YFSETQ. The CDR3 extends over 13 amino acids.

The chain joins TRBV30 to TRBJ1-6, with D tentatively TRBD1 (5 bases). Germline lookup yields CDR1 GTSNPN and CDR2 SVGIG (reference sequence). The germline V and J ends were trimmed by 1 base and 5 bases, with 6 bases remaining between them. The CDR3 length is 13 residues. The CDR3 nucleotides read TGTGCCTGGAGTGGGGGGGATAATTCACCCCTCCACTTT. Its translation is CAWSGGDNSPLHF.

The chain carries TRBV5-4 and TRBJ1-1; D may be TRBD1 (6 bases). V gave up 3 bases and J gave up 2 bases, with 20 bases separating them. The CDR3 contains 17 residues. Germline CDR1 and CDR2: SGHNT and YYREEE (reference sequence). CDR3: CASSWSYRDAGNTEAFF. CDR3 DNA: TGTGCCAGCAGCTGGTCTTACAGGGACGCTGGAAACACTGAAGCTTTCTTT.

The J gene is TRBJ1-3, the V gene TRBV4-3; 10 bases map to TRBD1. Germline V gene data show CDR1 as LGHNA and CDR2 as YSLEER. This CDR3 has 15 residues. The J segment lost 5 bases and the V segment lost 3 bases, leaving 4 bases of the junction unmatched. The DNA for the CDR3 is TGCGCCAGCAGCCAGACAGGGGGCCCGAGAAACACCATATATTTT. Translating it yields CASSQTGGPRNTIYF.

The J gene is TRBJ2-3, the V gene TRBV3-1 (or the pseudogene TRBV3-2); 11 bases align to TRBD2. V shed 1 base and J 1 base; nucleotides not matched to a gene: 7. The CDR3 spans 18 residues. In germline, CDR1 is LGHDT, CDR2 YNNKEL (reference sequence). The CDR3 sequence: CASSQGLAGGRGTDTQYF. As DNA, the CDR3 is TGTGCCAGCAGCCAAGGGCTAGCGGGGGGCCGGGGCACAGATACGCAGTATTTT.

The chain employs TRBV9 and TRBJ1-3; 8 bases match TRBD1. V trimming: 3 bases; J trimming: 4 bases; junction bases outside the gene matches: 6. Germline V gives CDR1 SGDLS, CDR2 YYNGEE. CDR3 size: 15 residues. CDR3 amino acids: CASSGLDRGGNTIYF. The CDR3 DNA reads TGTGCCAGCAGCGGACTTGACAGGGGCGGAAACACCATATATTTT. Supplemented by reference TRBV9 and TRBJ1-3, the full variable domain reads DSGVTQTPKHLITATGQRVTLRCSPRSGDLSVYWYQQSLDQGLQFLIQYYNGEERAKGNILERFSAQQFPDLHSELNLSSLELGDSALYFCASSGLDRGGNTIYFGEGSWLTVV.

The chain has TRBV30 and TRBJ1-6; 7 bases match TRBD1. Per the germline V gene, CDR1 is GTSNPN and CDR2 is SVGIG (reference sequence). The junction had 9 bases not matched to a gene; V was cut back by 7 bases and J by 9 bases. The CDR3 is made up of 13 amino acids. CDR3 amino acids: CASLGTVGSPLHF. The CDR3 DNA sequence: TGTGCCTCCCTGGGGACAGTGGGTTCACCCCTCCACTTT.

The chain recombines TRBV10-3 with TRBJ1-2; D may be TRBD1 (5 bases). The V end lost 10 bases, the J end lost 3 bases, and 15 bases lay between the germline ends. The germline V gene has CDR1 ENHRY and CDR2 SYGVKD. The CDR3 is 13 amino acids. The CDR3 coding sequence is TGTGCCACCGGGGGAGGTTGGGACTATGGCTACACCTTC. It codes for CATGGGWDYGYTF.

V usage is TRBV4-1 and J usage is TRBJ2-5, with a weak D call TRBD2 (5 bases). CDR1 is MGHRA, CDR2 YSYEKL, per germline. The CDR3 spans 16 residues. V was shortened by 0 bases and J by 5 bases, with 16 bases between the two germline ends. The CDR3 here is CASSQDLPGRGETQYF. DNA for the CDR3: TGCGCCAGCAGCCAAGATCTGCCAGGTAGAGGGGAGACCCAGTACTTC.

This chain uses TRBV9 with TRBJ2-3, with 8 bases fitting TRBD1. The germline V gene has CDR1 SGDLS and CDR2 YYNGEE. The CDR3 length is 14 residues. V was clipped by 3 bases and J by 0 bases; unmatched bases: 0. The CDR3 loop is CASSGQGSTDTQYF. For the CDR3, the DNA is TGTGCCAGCAGCGGACAGGGGAGCACAGATACGCAGTATTTT.

The chain has TRBV7-3 and TRBJ2-3; the D is unclear. The CDR3 length is 13 residues. Germline loops: CDR1 SGHTA, CDR2 FQGTGA. V was trimmed by 4 bases and J by 5 bases, leaving 10 bases between them. The CDR3 coding sequence is TGTGCCAGCAGCTGGGCCGGTGTAGATACGCAGTATTTT. Its translation: CASSWAGVDTQYF.

The chain is built from TRBV6-1 and TRBJ1-2, with D possibly matching TRBD1 (6 bases). The ends were cut back, 1 base at V and 4 bases at J, with 13 bases in the middle. Germline CDR1 reads MNHNS; CDR2 reads SASEGT. The CDR3 is made up of 15 amino acids. This CDR3 is CASSEDSGTFYGYTF. The CDR3 region has the DNA TGTGCCAGCAGTGAAGACTCCGGGACATTCTATGGCTACACCTTC.

The chain links TRBV4-3 to TRBJ1-3, with a tentative D call TRBD1 (5 bases). Germline CDR1 reads LGHNA; CDR2 reads YSLEER. The V end was cut by 0 bases, the J end by 7 bases, with 13 bases between. This CDR3 is 15 amino acids long. CDR3 protein: CASSQDSQGGNTIYF. The CDR3 nucleotides are TGCGCCAGCAGCCAAGATTCTCAGGGTGGGAACACCATATATTTT.

CDR3 in amino acids: CASSIWRSGGTEAFF. Written as DNA, the CDR3 is TGTGCCAGTAGTATTTGGCGGAGTGGTGGCACTGAAGCTTTCTTT. The chain recombines TRBV19 with TRBJ1-1, with unresolved D. The germline gives CDR1 LNHDA, CDR2 SQIVND (reference sequence). Deletions cut 3 bases from V and 4 bases from J, with 15 bases between. The CDR3 is 15 residues long.

The chain carries TRBV9 and TRBJ1-1, with 7 bases fitting TRBD1. The CDR3 length is 11 residues. CDR1 is SGDLS and CDR2 is YYNGEE in the germline V gene. Here the CDR3 DNA reads TGTGCGTCCGGAGGGGGCGCTGAAGCTTTCTTT. As protein: CASGGGAEAFF.

The J gene is TRBJ2-3, the V gene TRBV7-2; 14 nucleotides align to TRBD2. The J segment lost 0 bases and the V segment lost 1 base, leaving 3 bases of the junction unmatched. CDR1 is SGHTA, CDR2 FQGNSA, per germline. CDR3 length: 18 residues. As DNA, the CDR3 is TGTGCCAGCAGCTTAGGACTAGCGGGGGGGTTAAGCACAGATACGCAGTATTTT. Translated, it gives CASSLGLAGGLSTDTQYF.

This clone was counted a few times. The chain couples TRBV18 to TRBJ2-7, with 12 positions matching TRBD1. V lost 5 bases, J lost 5 bases, and 4 bases stayed unmatched. Germline V gene sequence: CDR1 KGHSH, CDR2 LQKENI. The CDR3 is 14 amino acids. The CDR3 region has the DNA TGTGCCAGCTCAGCCGGGACAGGGGGCGACGAGCAGTACTTC. This sequence encodes CASSAGTGGDEQYF.

This clone was observed once. The V call is TRBV7-6, the J call TRBJ2-1; 9 nucleotides align to TRBD1. Germline V gene sequence: CDR1 SGHVS, CDR2 FNYEAQ. This CDR3 is 16 amino acids long. The ends lost 0 bases at V and 2 bases at J; junction bases unmatched: 2. CDR3 region: CASSLAGQGTYNEQFF. The CDR3 DNA reads as TGTGCCAGCAGCTTAGCGGGACAGGGAACCTACAATGAGCAGTTCTTC.

This clone was seen only a few times. The gene calls are TRBV7-3 and TRBJ1-1; no firm D call. The V gene's germline CDR1 is SGHTA and CDR2 FQGTGA. V was clipped by 5 bases and J by 1 base, with 8 bases between them. This CDR3 comprises 13 residues. The CDR3 DNA sequence: TGTGCCAGCAGCCCCCACAAGAACACTGAAGCTTTCTTT. Its translation: CASSPHKNTEAFF. Complete variable domain (other parts from reference TRBV7-3 and TRBJ1-1): GAGVSQTPSNKVTEKGKYVELRCDPISGHTALYWYRQSLGQGPEFLIYFQGTGAADDSGLPNDRFFAVRPEGSVSTLKIQRTERGDSAVYLCASSPHKNTEAFFGQGTRLTVV.

The chain uses TRBV7-2 and TRBJ1-2, with a weak D call TRBD1 (6 bases). Trimming removed 0 bases from V and 6 bases from J, with 14 bases in between. Germline loops: CDR1 SGHTA, CDR2 FQGNSA. This CDR3 has 15 residues. This CDR3 is CASSLAYKGENGYTF. The CDR3 DNA sequence: TGTGCCAGCAGCTTAGCCTATAAGGGGGAGAATGGCTACACCTTC.

The table lists this clone with a few counts. This chain joins TRBV9 and TRBJ1-2; TRBD1 is a possible D gene (5 bases). The length of the CDR3 is 13 residues. Germline CDR1 reads SGDLS; CDR2 reads YYNGEE. V was trimmed by 3 bases and J by 4 bases, leaving 10 bases between them. The DNA for the CDR3 is TGTGCCAGCAGCGCAGGGATCGGCTATGGCTACACCTTC. It specifies CASSAGIGYGYTF.

J is TRBJ2-1 and V is TRBV28; D is possibly TRBD1 (5 bases). From germline, CDR1 is MDHEN and CDR2 SYDVKM. The ends were cut back, 6 bases at V and 12 bases at J, with 12 bases in the middle. The CDR3 covers 11 residues. CDR3 coding DNA: TGTGCCAGCAGCCTGACAGTCGGGCAGTTCTTC. Protein sequence: CASSLTVGQFF. Looking up the rest from reference TRBV28 and TRBJ2-1 gives the full variable domain: DVKVTQSSRYLVKRTGEKVFLECVQDMDHENMFWYRQDPGLGLRLIYFSYDVKMKEKGDIPEGYSVSREKKERFSLILESASTNQTSMYLCASSLTVGQFFGPGTRLTVL.

This rearrangement joins TRBV19 to TRBJ2-2; a weak D match, TRBD1 (6 bases). Germline CDR1 reads LNHDA; CDR2 reads SQIVND (reference sequence). Trimming left V 10 bases short and J 5 bases short, with 11 bases between. The CDR3 is 12 residues long. The CDR3 loop reads CATKRGTGELFF. CDR3 bases: TGTGCCACCAAAAGGGGGACCGGGGAGCTGTTTTTT.

The chain joins TRBV28 to TRBJ1-6; 8 bases match TRBD1. The CDR3 extends over 14 amino acids. Trimming removed 6 bases from V and 7 bases from J; junction bases left unmatched: 5. CDR1 is MDHEN, CDR2 SYDVKM, per germline. The CDR3 loop is CASRPGQGNSPLHF. The CDR3 DNA sequence: TGTGCCAGCAGGCCTGGACAGGGAAATTCACCCCTCCACTTT.

The chain has TRBV7-2 and TRBJ2-7, with TRBD2 matching over 10 bases. The junction had 13 bases not matched to a gene; V was cut back by 1 base and J by 7 bases. CDR1 is SGHTA, CDR2 FQGNSA, per germline. The CDR3 sequence is 17 residues long. The CDR3 spells CASSLVGVAGGHLEQYF. Written as DNA, the CDR3 is TGTGCCAGCAGCTTAGTTGGGGTAGCGGGGGGTCACCTGGAGCAGTACTTC.

The CDR3 coding sequence is TGTGCCAGCAGTTTTAGATCTACAGGGGGCTATGGCTACACCTTC. Translated: CASSFRSTGGYGYTF. This rearrangement joins TRBV27 to TRBJ1-2, with TRBD1 identical over 8 bases. Germline V CDR1 and CDR2: MNHEY, SMNVEV (reference sequence). The CDR3 loop spans 15 amino acids. V shed 3 bases and J 4 bases; nucleotides not matched to a gene: 7.

This chain connects TRBV4-2 to TRBJ1-2; no reliable D call. V lost 5 bases to trimming and J lost 3 bases, with 13 bases between them. This CDR3 is built from 14 residues. CDR1 and CDR2 (germline): LGHNA, YNFKEQ. The CDR3 loop reads CASSSLEGDYGYTF. The CDR3 DNA is TGTGCCAGCAGCTCGCTTGAAGGAGACTATGGCTACACCTTC.

This clone is a singleton in its sample. The genes are TRBV7-2 and TRBJ2-5, with 8 bases fitting TRBD1. With V trimmed by 5 bases and J by 5 bases, 7 bases remained unmatched. The CDR3 runs to 14 residues. Germline V gene lookup returns CDR1 SGHTA and CDR2 FQGNSA. The CDR3 region has the DNA TGTGCCAGCAGCCGTCAGGGGGCACGGGAGACCCAGTACTTC. Protein: CASSRQGARETQYF.

The chain has TRBV9 and TRBJ1-2; possibly TRBD1 for D (5 bases). Per germline, CDR1 SGDLS and CDR2 YYNGEE. With 4 bases removed from V and 0 bases from J, the gap between germline ends came to 22 bases. The CDR3 consists of 18 residues. The CDR3 sequence: CASSPLFGGVGPNYGYTF. The CDR3 region has the DNA TGTGCCAGCAGCCCGCTTTTCGGGGGGGTGGGACCTAACTATGGCTACACCTTC.

The rearrangement joins TRBV6-5 to TRBJ1-4; D possibly corresponds to TRBD1 (6 bases). Trimming removed 6 bases at V and 4 bases at J, with 12 bases between. Germline assignment: CDR1 MNHEY and CDR2 SVGAGI. The CDR3 length is 14 residues. The CDR3: CASRVGQNNEKLFF. For the CDR3, the DNA is TGTGCCAGCAGGGTTGGACAGAATAATGAAAAACTGTTTTTT.

V usage is TRBV3-1 (or the pseudogene TRBV3-2) and J usage is TRBJ1-1, with a weak D call TRBD1 (6 bases). The CDR3 totals 14 residues. CDR1 is LGHDT, CDR2 YNNKEL, per germline (reference sequence). The ends were cut back, 1 base at V and 4 bases at J, with 10 bases in the middle. CDR3 DNA sequence: TGTGCCAGCAGCCAAGGGACAGTTCCCACTGAAGCTTTCTTT. This codes for CASSQGTVPTEAFF.